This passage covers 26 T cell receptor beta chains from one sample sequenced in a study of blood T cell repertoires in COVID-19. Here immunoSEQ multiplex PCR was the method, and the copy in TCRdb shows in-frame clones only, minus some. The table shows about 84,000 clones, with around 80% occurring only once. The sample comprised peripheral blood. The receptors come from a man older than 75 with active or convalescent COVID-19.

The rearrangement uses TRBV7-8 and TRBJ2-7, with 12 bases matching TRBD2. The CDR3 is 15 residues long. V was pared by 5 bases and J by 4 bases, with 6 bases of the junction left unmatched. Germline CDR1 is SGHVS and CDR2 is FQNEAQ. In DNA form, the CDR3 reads TGTGCCAGCAGCCTAAGGACTAGCGGGATATACGAGCAGTACTTC. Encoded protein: CASSLRTSGIYEQYF.

CDR3 bases: TGTGCCAGCAGCCAAGGGACTACCTTTCCCAACATTCAGTACTTC. This sequence encodes CASSQGTTFPNIQYF. The chain joins TRBV7-2 to TRBJ2-4; 7 nucleotides align to TRBD2. Trimming removed 5 bases from V and 7 bases from J; junction bases left unmatched: 11. CDR3 length equals 15 residues. Germline loops: CDR1 SGHTA, CDR2 FQGNSA.

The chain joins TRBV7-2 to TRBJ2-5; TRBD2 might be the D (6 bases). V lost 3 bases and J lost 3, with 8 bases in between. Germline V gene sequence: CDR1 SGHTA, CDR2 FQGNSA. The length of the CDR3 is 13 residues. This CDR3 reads CASSFWGEETQYF. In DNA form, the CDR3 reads TGTGCCAGCAGCTTCTGGGGGGAAGAGACCCAGTACTTC.

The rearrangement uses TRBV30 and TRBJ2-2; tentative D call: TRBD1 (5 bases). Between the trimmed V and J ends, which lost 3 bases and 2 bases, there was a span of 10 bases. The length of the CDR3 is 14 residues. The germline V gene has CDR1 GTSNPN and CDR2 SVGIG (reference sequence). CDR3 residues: CAWSVGHNTGELFF. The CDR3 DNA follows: TGTGCCTGGAGCGTCGGACACAACACCGGGGAGCTGTTTTTT. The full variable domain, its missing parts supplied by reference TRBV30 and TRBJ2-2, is SQTIHQWPATLVQPVGSPLSLECTVEGTSNPNLYWYRQAAGRGLQLLFYSVGIGQISSEVPQNLSASRPQDRQFILSSKKLLLSDSGFYLCAWSVGHNTGELFFGEGSRLTVL.

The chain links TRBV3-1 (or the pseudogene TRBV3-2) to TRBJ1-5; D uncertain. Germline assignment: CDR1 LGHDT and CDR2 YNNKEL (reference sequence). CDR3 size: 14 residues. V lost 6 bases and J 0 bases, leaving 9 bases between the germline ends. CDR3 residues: CASSRGDSNQPQHF. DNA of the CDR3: TGTGCCAGCAGTCGAGGAGATAGCAATCAGCCCCAGCATTTT.

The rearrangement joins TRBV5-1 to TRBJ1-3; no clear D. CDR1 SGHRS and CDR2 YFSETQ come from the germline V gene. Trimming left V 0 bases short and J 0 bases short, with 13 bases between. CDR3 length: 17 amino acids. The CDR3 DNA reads TGCGCCAGCAGCTTGGATCGACCGGGGAGCTCTGGAAACACCATATATTTT. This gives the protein CASSLDRPGSSGNTIYF.

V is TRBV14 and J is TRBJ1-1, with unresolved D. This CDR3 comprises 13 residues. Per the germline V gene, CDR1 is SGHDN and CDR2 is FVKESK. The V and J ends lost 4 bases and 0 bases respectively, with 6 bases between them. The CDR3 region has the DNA TGTGCCAGCAGCCGTACAATGAACACTGAAGCTTTCTTT. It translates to CASSRTMNTEAFF.

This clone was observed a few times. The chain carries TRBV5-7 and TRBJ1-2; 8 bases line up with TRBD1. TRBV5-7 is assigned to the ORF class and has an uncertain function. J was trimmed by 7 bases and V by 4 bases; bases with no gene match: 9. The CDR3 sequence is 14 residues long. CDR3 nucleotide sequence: TGTGCCAGCAGCCCCAATACAGGGGGAAGTGGCTACACCTTC. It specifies CASSPNTGGSGYTF.

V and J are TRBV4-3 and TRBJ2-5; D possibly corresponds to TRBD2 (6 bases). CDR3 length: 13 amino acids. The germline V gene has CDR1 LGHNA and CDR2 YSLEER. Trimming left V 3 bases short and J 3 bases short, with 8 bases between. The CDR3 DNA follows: TGCGCCAGCAGCCAGCGACTAGAAGAGACCCAGTACTTC. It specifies CASSQRLEETQYF.

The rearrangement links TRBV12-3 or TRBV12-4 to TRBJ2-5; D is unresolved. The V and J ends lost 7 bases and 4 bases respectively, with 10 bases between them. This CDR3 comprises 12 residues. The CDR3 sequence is CASTDLGETQYF. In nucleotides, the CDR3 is TGTGCCAGCACCGATCTAGGAGAGACCCAGTACTTC.

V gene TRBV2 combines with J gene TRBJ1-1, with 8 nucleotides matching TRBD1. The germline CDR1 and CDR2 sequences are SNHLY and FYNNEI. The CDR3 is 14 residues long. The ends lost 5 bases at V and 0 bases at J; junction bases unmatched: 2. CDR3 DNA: TGTGCCAGCAGTAAGACAGGGGTGAACACTGAAGCTTTCTTT. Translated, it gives CASSKTGVNTEAFF.

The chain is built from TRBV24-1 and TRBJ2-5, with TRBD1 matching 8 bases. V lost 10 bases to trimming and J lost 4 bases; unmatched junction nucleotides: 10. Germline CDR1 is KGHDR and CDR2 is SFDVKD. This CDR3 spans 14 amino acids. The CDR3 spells CATKDRVGSETQYF. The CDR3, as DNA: TGTGCCACAAAGGACAGGGTGGGATCAGAGACCCAGTACTTC.

CDR3 region: CASTRQGTHYGYTF. CDR3 bases: TGTGCCAGCACCAGACAGGGGACTCACTATGGCTACACCTTC. V is TRBV6-5 and J is TRBJ1-2, with 8 bases lining up with TRBD1. The CDR3 runs to 14 residues. V was pared by 7 bases and J by 3 bases, with 7 bases of the junction left unmatched. Germline V lookup: CDR1 MNHEY, CDR2 SVGAGI.

CDR3 sequence reads: CATSRDGGMNSSPLHF. The CDR3 nucleotides are TGTGCCACCAGCAGAGATGGGGGGATGAATTCTTCACCCCTCCACTTT. The gene calls are TRBV15 and TRBJ1-6; TRBD1 is a possible D gene (5 bases). The CDR3 covers 16 residues. Germline CDR1 is LNHNV and CDR2 is YYDKDF (reference sequence). V shed 0 bases and J shed 9 bases, with 15 bases lying between them.

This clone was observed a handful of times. This CDR3 reads CASNTGAGEQYF. The DNA of the CDR3 is TGTGCCAGCAACACGGGAGCTGGCGAGCAGTACTTC. The rearrangement uses TRBV3-1 (or the pseudogene TRBV3-2) and TRBJ2-7; TRBD2 is a possible D gene (6 bases). Germline assignment: CDR1 LGHDT and CDR2 YNNKEL (reference sequence). Trimming took 7 bases from V and 6 from J, leaving 13 bases between them. This CDR3 has 12 residues.

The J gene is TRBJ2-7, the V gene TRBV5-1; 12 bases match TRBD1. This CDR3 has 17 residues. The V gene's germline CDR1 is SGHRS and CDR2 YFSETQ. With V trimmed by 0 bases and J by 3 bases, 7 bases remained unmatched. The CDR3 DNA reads TGCGCCAGCAGCTTGGCCGGGGACAGGGGGCCCCGCTACGAGCAGTACTTC. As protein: CASSLAGDRGPRYEQYF.

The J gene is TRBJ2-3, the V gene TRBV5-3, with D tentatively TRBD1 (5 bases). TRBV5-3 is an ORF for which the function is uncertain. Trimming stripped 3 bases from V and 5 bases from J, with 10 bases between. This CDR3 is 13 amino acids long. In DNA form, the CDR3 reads TGTGCCAGAAGCTCGTCCAGGGAAGATACGCAGTATTTT. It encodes CARSSSREDTQYF.

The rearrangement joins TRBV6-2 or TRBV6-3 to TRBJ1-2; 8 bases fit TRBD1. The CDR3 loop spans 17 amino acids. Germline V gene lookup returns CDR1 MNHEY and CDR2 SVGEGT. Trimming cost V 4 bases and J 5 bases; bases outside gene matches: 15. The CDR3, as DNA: TGTGCCAGCAGTTCCGTTGTCGGGACAGGACAATTATATGGCTACACCTTC. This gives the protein CASSSVVGTGQLYGYTF.

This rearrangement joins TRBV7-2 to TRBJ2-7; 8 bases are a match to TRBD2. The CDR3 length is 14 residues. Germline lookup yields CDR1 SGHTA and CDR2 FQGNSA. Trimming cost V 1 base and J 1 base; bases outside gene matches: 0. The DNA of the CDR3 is TGTGCCAGCAGCTTAGTAGCGGGGTCCTACGAGCAGTACTTC. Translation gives CASSLVAGSYEQYF.

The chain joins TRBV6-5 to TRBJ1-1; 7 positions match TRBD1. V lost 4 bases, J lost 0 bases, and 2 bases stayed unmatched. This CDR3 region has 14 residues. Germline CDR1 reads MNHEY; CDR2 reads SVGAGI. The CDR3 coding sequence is TGTGCCAGCAGTTGGGGGACAGTGAACACTGAAGCTTTCTTT. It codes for CASSWGTVNTEAFF.

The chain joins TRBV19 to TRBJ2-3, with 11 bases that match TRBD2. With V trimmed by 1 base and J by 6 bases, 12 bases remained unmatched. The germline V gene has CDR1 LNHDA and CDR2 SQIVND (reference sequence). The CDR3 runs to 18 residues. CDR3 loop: CASSIGGGLAGGADTQYF. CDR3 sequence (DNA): TGTGCCAGTAGTATAGGGGGAGGCCTAGCGGGAGGAGCCGATACGCAGTATTTT.

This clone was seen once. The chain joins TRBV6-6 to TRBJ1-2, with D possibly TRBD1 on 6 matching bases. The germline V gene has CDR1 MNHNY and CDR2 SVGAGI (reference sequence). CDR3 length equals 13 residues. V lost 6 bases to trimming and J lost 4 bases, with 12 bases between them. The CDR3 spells CASRQGGFYGYTF. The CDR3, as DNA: TGTGCCAGCAGACAGGGAGGGTTCTATGGCTACACCTTC.

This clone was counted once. The CDR3 coding sequence is TGCGCCAGCAGCTTGGATCCCAGGCAAGAGACCCAGTACTTC. It is translated as CASSLDPRQETQYF. The chain has TRBV5-1 and TRBJ2-5, with D unresolved. The V and J ends lost 0 bases and 2 bases respectively, with 8 bases between them. The CDR3 has 14 residues. In germline, CDR1 is SGHRS, CDR2 YFSETQ.

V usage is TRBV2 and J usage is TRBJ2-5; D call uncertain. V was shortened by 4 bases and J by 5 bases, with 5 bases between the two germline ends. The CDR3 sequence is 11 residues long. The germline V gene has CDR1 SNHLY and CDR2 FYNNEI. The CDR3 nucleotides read TGTGCCAGCAGTGCTGAGGAGACCCAGTACTTC. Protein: CASSAEETQYF.

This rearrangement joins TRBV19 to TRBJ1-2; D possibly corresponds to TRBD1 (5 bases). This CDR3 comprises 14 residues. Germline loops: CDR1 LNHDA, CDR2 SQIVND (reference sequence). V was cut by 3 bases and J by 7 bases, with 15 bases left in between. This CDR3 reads CASSIARGSFGYTF. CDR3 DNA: TGTGCCAGTAGTATCGCTCGGGGGTCTTTTGGCTACACCTTC.

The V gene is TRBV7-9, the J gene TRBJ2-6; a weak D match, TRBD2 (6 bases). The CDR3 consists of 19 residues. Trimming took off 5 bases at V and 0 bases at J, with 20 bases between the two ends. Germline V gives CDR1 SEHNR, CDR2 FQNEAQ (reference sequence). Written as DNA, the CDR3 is TGTGCCAGCAGCATACCTCGGGCGGGGACCTACTCTGGGGCCAACGTCCTGACTTTC. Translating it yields CASSIPRAGTYSGANVLTF.